There are many counts of the clone carrying this TCR beta chain. The data derive from a study of CD8 T cells in ankylosing spondylitis. TCRdb reprocessed the 5' RACE reads with MiXCR, giving one entry per CDR3 protein. The sample records about 240,000 distinct CDR3 sequences, over 9.5% being singletons. The trim removed 3 bases at V and 8 bases at J, leaving 13 bases unmatched. Germline lookup yields CDR1 LNHNV and CDR2 YYDKDF (reference sequence). The CDR3 runs to 16 residues. The chain joins TRBV15 to TRBJ2-1; TRBD2 matches 7 bases. The TCR comes from a male donor with ankylosing spondylitis or in good health (not recorded which). The sequenced sample was blood, either unsorted or a sorted T cell fraction (not recorded which). Here the CDR3 DNA reads TGTGCCACCAGCAGGGACGGACTAGTGGCGGACGATGAGCAGTTCTTC. Amino acid sequence: CATSRDGLVADDEQFF.